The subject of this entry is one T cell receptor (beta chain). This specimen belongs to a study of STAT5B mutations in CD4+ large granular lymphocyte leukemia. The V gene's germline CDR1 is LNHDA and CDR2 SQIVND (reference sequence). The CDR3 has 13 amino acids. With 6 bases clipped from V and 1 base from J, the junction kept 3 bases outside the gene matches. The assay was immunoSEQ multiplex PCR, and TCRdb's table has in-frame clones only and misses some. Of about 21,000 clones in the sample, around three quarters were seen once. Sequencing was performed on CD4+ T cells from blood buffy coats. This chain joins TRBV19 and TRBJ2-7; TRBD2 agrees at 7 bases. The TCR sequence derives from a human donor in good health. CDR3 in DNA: TGTGCCAGTAGCCGGGAGGCGTCCTACGAGCAGTACTTC. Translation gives CASSREASYEQYF.